A selection of T cell receptor beta chains follows, all from one sample in a study of T cells in Graves' hyperthyroidism and ophthalmopathy. TCRdb itself ran the multiplex PCR reads through MiXCR, one entry per CDR3 protein. The sample has about 400,000 distinct CDR3 sequences; roughly 15% are singletons. Sample: blood. These receptors all come from a woman aged 18-30 years with Graves' hyperthyroidism. The CDR3 runs from the conserved cysteine through the conserved F or W. D genes are given only for firm matches. For some rows the clone size is stated as once, few or many, or as a class when expanded; others skip it.

D: -
size: many
J: TRBJ1-4
V: TRBV11-1
DNA: TGTGCCAGCAAGACTCCGGGATCCGAAAAACTGTTTTTT
CDR3: CASKTPGSEKLFF

D: TRBD2
size: many
J: TRBJ2-2
V: TRBV10-3
DNA: TGTGCCATAAAAACTAGCGGGAGTCTATCCGGGGAGCTGTTTTTT
CDR3: CAIKTSGSLSGELFF

D: -
size: many
J: TRBJ2-2
V: TRBV28
DNA: TGTGCCAGCAGCCCCGCAGGGCAGAACACCGGGGAGCTGTTTTTT
CDR3: CASSPAGQNTGELFF

D: TRBD1
size: -
J: TRBJ2-7
V: TRBV11-2
DNA: TGTGCCAGCAGCGAAGGGGGCACTGGCTACGAGCAGTACTTC
CDR3: CASSEGGTGYEQYF

D: TRBD2
size: -
J: TRBJ2-6
V: TRBV28
DNA: TGTGCCAGCAGTTTTTTTGCTAGCGGGAGCTCTGGGGCCAACGTCCTGACTTTC
CDR3: CASSFFASGSSGANVLTF

D: -
size: many
J: TRBJ2-7
V: TRBV5-1
DNA: TGCGCCAGCAGCGACGCCTACGAGCAGTACTTC
CDR3: CASSDAYEQYF

D: TRBD2
size: -
J: TRBJ2-5
V: TRBV5-5
DNA: TGCGCCAGCAGCTTACCTAGCGGAGCACAAGGGACCCAGTACTTC
CDR3: CASSLPSGAQGTQYF

D: -
size: many
J: TRBJ2-7
V: TRBV27
DNA: TGTGCCAGCAGTCCCCGGGGCAACAGTAACACCTACGAGCAGTACTTC
CDR3: CASSPRGNSNTYEQYF

D: -
size: many
J: TRBJ2-7
V: TRBV6-1
DNA: TGTGCCAGCAGTGCCACGCCGGGACGGTACTACGAGCAGTACTTC
CDR3: CASSATPGRYYEQYF

D: -
size: few
J: TRBJ2-5
V: TRBV6-1
DNA: TGTGCCAGCAGAGCAGATGGGATCGAGACCCAGTACTTC
CDR3: CASRADGIETQYF

D: -
size: -
J: TRBJ2-7
V: TRBV20-1
DNA: TGCAGTGCTAGAGAGGGGAAGGTGGAGCAGTACTTC
CDR3: CSAREGKVEQYF

D: -
size: few
J: TRBJ1-1
V: TRBV25-1
DNA: TGTGCCAGCAGTGAATCAGGGGACTACACTGAAGCTTTCTTT
CDR3: CASSESGDYTEAFF

D: -
size: many
J: TRBJ2-1
V: TRBV20-1
DNA: TGCAGTGCTAGAGGGGCTAGCGCCCACCTGGATAATGAGCAGTTCTTC
CDR3: CSARGASAHLDNEQFF

D: -
size: many
J: TRBJ2-3
V: TRBV6-1
DNA: TGTGCCAGCAGTGGAAGTCAGGGTACCAGCACAGATACGCAGTATTTT
CDR3: CASSGSQGTSTDTQYF

D: TRBD2
size: many
J: TRBJ2-1
V: TRBV12-3/TRBV12-4
DNA: TGTGCCAGCAGCCTCTCCCCGACTAGCGGGAGGGATGAGCAGTTCTTC
CDR3: CASSLSPTSGRDEQFF

D: TRBD1
size: many
J: TRBJ2-7
V: TRBV28
DNA: TGTGCCACCAGAAAAGGACAGGGCTCCTACGAGCAGTACTTC
CDR3: CATRKGQGSYEQYF

D: -
size: few
J: TRBJ2-2
V: TRBV5-1
DNA: TGCGCCAGCAGGGGCGTGGCCGGGGAGCTGTTTTTT
CDR3: CASRGVAGELFF

D: -
size: many
J: TRBJ1-5
V: TRBV18
DNA: TGTGCCAGCTCAACGAAACAGGGAAAGGAACAGCCCCAGCATTTT
CDR3: CASSTKQGKEQPQHF

D: -
size: few
J: TRBJ1-6
V: TRBV27
DNA: TGTGCCAGCAGTGCCGGGATCAATTCACCCCTCCACTTT
CDR3: CASSAGINSPLHF

D: -
size: few
J: TRBJ2-3
V: TRBV24-1
DNA: TGTGCCACCAGTGATGGAGCCGACGTTAGCACAGATACGCAGTATTTT
CDR3: CATSDGADVSTDTQYF

D: -
size: -
J: TRBJ2-2
V: TRBV28
DNA: TGTGCCAGCAGCTGGGGGTCAACGAACACCGGGGAGCTGTTTTTT
CDR3: CASSWGSTNTGELFF

D: TRBD2
size: -
J: TRBJ2-1
V: TRBV19
DNA: TGTGCCAGTAGTCCGCTAGCGGGAGCGTATGAGCAGTTCTTC
CDR3: CASSPLAGAYEQFF

D: TRBD2
size: many
J: TRBJ2-1
V: TRBV3-1
DNA: TGTGCCAGCAGCCAATTTACCGGGACTAGCGGGAGCAATGAGCAGTTCTTC
CDR3: CASSQFTGTSGSNEQFF

D: TRBD2
size: -
J: TRBJ2-1
V: TRBV29-1
DNA: TGCAGCGGAACTAGCGGGAGGAGTGAGCAGTTCTTC
CDR3: CSGTSGRSEQFF